The 32 T cell receptor beta chains given below trace back to one sample, sequenced in a study of blood T cell repertoires in COVID-19. Measured with immunoSEQ multiplex PCR; TCRdb has only the in-frame clones, and not every one. The repertoire holds roughly 150,000 clones, with 90% as singletons. The specimen sequenced was peripheral blood. Receptors were obtained from a man in his 60s with active or convalescent COVID-19.

This rearrangement joins TRBV20-1 to TRBJ2-7; D may be TRBD1 (5 bases). Germline CDR1 and CDR2: DFQATT and SNEGSKA (reference sequence). CDR3 length: 10 residues. V was pared by 6 bases and J by 7 bases, with 10 bases between. The CDR3 bases are TGCAGTGCGCTAAACAGGGAGCAGTACTTC. Protein: CSALNREQYF.

A single count supports this clone. This rearrangement joins TRBV6-2 or TRBV6-3 to TRBJ1-1; no definite D call. The CDR3 totals 14 residues. Germline-derived CDR1 and CDR2 are MNHEY and SVGEGT. V lost 0 bases and J lost 2, with 7 bases in between. Here the CDR3 DNA reads TGTGCCAGCAGTTACTCCCCAGGTAACACTGAAGCTTTCTTT. Translating it yields CASSYSPGNTEAFF.

The chain couples TRBV25-1 to TRBJ2-5, with unresolved D. Trimming shortened V by 7 bases and J by 2 bases, and 14 bases separated the two germline ends. The CDR3 has 14 residues. CDR1 and CDR2 (germline): MGHDK, SYGVNS. The CDR3 DNA sequence: TGTGCCAGCATTGACCGCACAGCACAAGAGACCCAGTACTTC. This sequence encodes CASIDRTAQETQYF. Variable domain in full (rest from reference TRBV25-1 and TRBJ2-5): EADIYQTPRYLVIGTGKKITLECSQTMGHDKMYWYQQDPGMELHLIHYSYGVNSTEKGDLSSESTVSRIRTEHFPLTLESARPSHTSQYLCASIDRTAQETQYFGPGTRLLVL.

This chain links TRBV5-6 with TRBJ1-5, with D tentatively TRBD1 (6 bases). CDR3 size: 15 residues. Germline CDR1 reads SGHDT; CDR2 reads YYEEEE. Trimming shortened V by 0 bases and J by 4 bases, and 11 bases separated the two germline ends. CDR3 protein: CASSLGQVLNQPQHF. CDR3 in DNA: TGTGCCAGCAGCTTGGGACAGGTTCTAAATCAGCCCCAGCATTTT.

The V call is TRBV10-2, the J call TRBJ2-3; 11 bases align to TRBD2. CDR1 WSHSY and CDR2 SAAADI come from the germline V gene. CDR3 length equals 14 residues. With V trimmed by 8 bases and J by 5 bases, 6 bases remained unmatched. The CDR3 sequence is CASRLAGGLDTQYF. The CDR3 nucleotides are TGCGCCAGCCGTCTAGCGGGGGGTTTAGATACGCAGTATTTT.

This rearrangement joins TRBV5-1 to TRBJ2-5; D is perhaps TRBD1 (6 bases). The CDR3 sequence is 13 residues long. With 3 bases removed from V and 1 base from J, the gap between germline ends came to 7 bases. Germline assignment: CDR1 SGHRS and CDR2 YFSETQ. This chain's CDR3 is CASSWTVQETQYF. CDR3 sequence (DNA): TGCGCCAGCAGCTGGACAGTCCAAGAGACCCAGTACTTC.

V gene TRBV27 combines with J gene TRBJ2-3, with 12 positions matching TRBD2. The CDR3 loop spans 16 amino acids. The V gene end was trimmed by 5 bases and the J gene end by 1 base; junction bases not matched to a gene: 4. Germline lookup yields CDR1 MNHEY and CDR2 SMNVEV (reference sequence). The CDR3 DNA reads TGTGCCAGCAGTACGACTAGCGGGGGACGCACAGATACGCAGTATTTT. Translation: CASSTTSGGRTDTQYF.

V and J are TRBV19 and TRBJ1-4; 7 bases agree with TRBD1. Germline CDR1 is LNHDA and CDR2 is SQIVND (reference sequence). Losses at the gene ends were 7 bases for V and 7 bases for J; bases not matched to a gene: 6. This CDR3 comprises 13 residues. In DNA, the CDR3 is TGTGCCAGTAAGGGGGCGCGAGTTGAAAAACTGTTTTTT. Its protein product is CASKGARVEKLFF.

The chain uses TRBV3-1 (or the pseudogene TRBV3-2) and TRBJ2-7; 13 nucleotides line up with TRBD2. Trimming removed 2 bases from V and 7 bases from J; junction bases left unmatched: 11. This CDR3 spans 17 amino acids. In germline, CDR1 is LGHDT, CDR2 YNNKEL (reference sequence). The DNA of the CDR3 is TGTGCCAGCAGCCAATCCGCCGGGACTAGCGGGACGGGGGAGCAGTACTTC. Its translation is CASSQSAGTSGTGEQYF.

CDR3 protein: CASTLGAETQYF. The DNA of the CDR3 is TGTGCCAGCACCCTAGGGGCCGAGACCCAGTACTTC. This chain links TRBV7-9 with TRBJ2-5, with D possibly TRBD1 on 5 matching bases. Germline V gene sequence: CDR1 SEHNR, CDR2 FQNEAQ (reference sequence). The V gene lost 7 bases and the J gene lost 5 bases, with 11 bases spanning the gap. This CDR3 spans 12 amino acids.

This chain joins TRBV7-8 and TRBJ2-7, with D uncertain. Trimming took 4 bases from V and 3 from J, leaving 10 bases between them. Germline V lookup: CDR1 SGHVS, CDR2 FQNEAQ. The CDR3 consists of 13 residues. In DNA form, the CDR3 reads TGTGCCAGCAGCTCAAACCTCGGCTACGAGCAGTACTTC. It encodes CASSSNLGYEQYF.

This clone was counted a single time. The chain has TRBV5-4 and TRBJ2-5; the D gene is possibly TRBD2 (7 bases). CDR1 and CDR2 (germline): SGHNT, YYREEE (reference sequence). CDR3 length: 15 residues. Trimming removed 4 bases at V and 0 bases at J, with 13 bases between. DNA of the CDR3: TGTGCCAGCAGCCGCGGGGGCCCGTACCAAGAGACCCAGTACTTC. This translates into CASSRGGPYQETQYF. Supplemented by reference TRBV5-4 and TRBJ2-5, the full variable domain reads ETGVTQSPTHLIKTRGQQVTLRCSSQSGHNTVSWYQQALGQGPQFIFQYYREEENGRGNFPPRFSGLQFPNYSSELNVNALELDDSALYLCASSRGGPYQETQYFGPGTRLLVL.

V is TRBV7-6 and J is TRBJ2-3; 8 bases map to TRBD1. J was trimmed by 3 bases and V by 5 bases; bases with no gene match: 7. This CDR3 has 15 amino acids. Germline V gives CDR1 SGHVS, CDR2 FNYEAQ. CDR3 loop: CASSPRTGMTDTQYF. CDR3 DNA: TGTGCCAGCAGCCCCCGGACAGGGATGACAGATACGCAGTATTTT.

V is TRBV3-1 (or the pseudogene TRBV3-2) and J is TRBJ2-1; 7 bases agree with TRBD2. Per the germline V gene, CDR1 is LGHDT and CDR2 is YNNKEL (reference sequence). There are 17 residues in the CDR3. With 0 bases clipped from V and 9 bases from J, the junction kept 14 bases outside the gene matches. CDR3 amino acids: CASSQDWGGDRSGEQFF. DNA of the CDR3: TGTGCCAGCAGCCAAGATTGGGGGGGAGATCGATCAGGTGAGCAGTTCTTC.

The V and J genes are TRBV19 and TRBJ1-5; 8 bases align to TRBD1. Germline V gene data show CDR1 as LNHDA and CDR2 as SQIVND (reference sequence). V lost 7 bases and J lost 2; bases outside the gene matches: 4. The CDR3 extends over 14 amino acids. CDR3 sequence: CASKQGEGNQPQHF. CDR3 coding DNA: TGTGCCAGTAAACAGGGGGAGGGCAATCAGCCCCAGCATTTT.

As for this clone: This sample includes further DNA sequences coding for the same CDR3. The chain joins TRBV18 to TRBJ1-2, with 9 nucleotides matching TRBD1. This CDR3 contains 13 residues. V lost 4 bases, J lost 6 bases, and 3 bases stayed unmatched. Germline values: CDR1 KGHSH, CDR2 LQKENI. CDR3 amino acids: CASSLDRGHGYTF. CDR3 nucleotide sequence: TGTGCCAGCTCACTGGACAGGGGACATGGCTACACCTTC.

Only a few counts were recorded for this clone. This rearrangement joins TRBV29-1 to TRBJ2-1, with 8 bases aligning to TRBD1. V gave up 3 bases and J gave up 6 bases; unmatched junction bases: 7. The CDR3 runs to 14 residues. Germline V CDR1 and CDR2: SQVTM, ANQGSEA. The CDR3 DNA is TGCAGCGTTGATCCTTATGACAGGGGCAATGAGCAGTTCTTC. Translation gives CSVDPYDRGNEQFF.

The V gene is TRBV6-5, the J gene TRBJ1-1; D perhaps matches TRBD1 (6 bases). The CDR3 runs 14 residues. Germline values: CDR1 MNHEY, CDR2 SVGAGI. The V gene lost 2 bases and the J gene lost 7 bases, with 14 bases spanning the gap. CDR3 nucleotide sequence: TGTGCCAGCAGTTACCGCGGGGGGGCGGGTGAAGCTTTCTTT. Amino acid sequence: CASSYRGGAGEAFF.

The chain couples TRBV7-6 to TRBJ2-2; 10 bases align to TRBD2. Germline CDR1 is SGHVS and CDR2 is FNYEAQ. The CDR3 sequence is 16 residues long. The V segment lost 2 bases and the J segment 7 bases; nucleotides outside the gene matches: 7. The CDR3 is CASSLSLAGVGGELFF. The CDR3, as DNA: TGTGCCAGCAGCTTATCTCTAGCGGGAGTCGGCGGGGAGCTGTTTTTT.

V usage is TRBV9 and J usage is TRBJ2-1; TRBD2 matches at 14 bases. The CDR3 is 17 residues long. Trimming at V came to 5 bases and at J to 3 bases, leaving 7 bases not matched to a gene. Germline V gives CDR1 SGDLS, CDR2 YYNGEE. The DNA for the CDR3 is TGTGCCAGCAGTCTAGACGGGACTAGCGGGAGCTACAATGAGCAGTTCTTC. As protein: CASSLDGTSGSYNEQFF. The full variable domain, completed using reference TRBV9 and TRBJ2-1, is DSGVTQTPKHLITATGQRVTLRCSPRSGDLSVYWYQQSLDQGLQFLIQYYNGEERAKGNILERFSAQQFPDLHSELNLSSLELGDSALYFCASSLDGTSGSYNEQFFGPGTRLTVL.

The genes are TRBV11-2 and TRBJ2-5; 11 positions agree with TRBD2. This CDR3 region has 15 residues. Trimming cost V 3 bases and J 7 bases; bases outside gene matches: 7. Germline CDR1 is SGHAT and CDR2 is FQNNGV. CDR3: CASSFTGTSGVTQYF. The DNA for the CDR3 is TGTGCCAGCAGCTTCACCGGGACTAGCGGCGTGACCCAGTACTTC.

This clone was counted a single time. J is TRBJ2-3 and V is TRBV19, with a possible D match to TRBD2 (5 bases). This CDR3 region has 15 residues. CDR1 and CDR2 (germline): LNHDA, SQIVND (reference sequence). V was cut by 6 bases and J by 1 base, with 14 bases left in between. The CDR3 DNA sequence: TGTGCCAGTAGCAACCCCGTGGGAGGCACAGATACGCAGTATTTT. Its protein product is CASSNPVGGTDTQYF.

The V gene is TRBV29-1, the J gene TRBJ1-1, with D maybe TRBD1 (6 bases). Germline-derived CDR1 and CDR2 are SQVTM and ANQGSEA. The CDR3 totals 13 residues. Trimming shortened V by 4 bases and J by 6 bases, and 15 bases separated the two germline ends. The CDR3, as DNA: TGCAGCGTTGTACAGGGTCGGGCGGCTGAAGCTTTCTTT. It yields the protein CSVVQGRAAEAFF.

This clone was picked up a small number of times. The chain employs TRBV5-1 and TRBJ1-5, with unresolved D. Germline V CDR1 and CDR2: SGHRS, YFSETQ. With 0 bases removed from V and 4 bases from J, the gap between germline ends came to 11 bases. The CDR3 loop spans 15 amino acids. This chain's CDR3 is CASSLDSSRNQPQHF. In nucleotides, the CDR3 is TGCGCCAGCAGCTTGGACAGCTCCAGGAATCAGCCCCAGCATTTT.

The rearrangement joins TRBV11-2 to TRBJ2-7, with D tentatively TRBD2 (5 bases). Deletions cut 1 base from V and 7 bases from J, with 14 bases between. Germline values: CDR1 SGHAT, CDR2 FQNNGV. The CDR3 length is 14 residues. The CDR3 coding sequence is TGTGCCAGCAGCTTAGTGGTGGGAGCAGGAGAGCAGTACTTC. Its protein is CASSLVVGAGEQYF.

The chain has TRBV6-5 and TRBJ2-7; 10 bases fit TRBD1. CDR1 and CDR2 from the germline V gene are MNHEY and SVGAGI. The length of the CDR3 is 15 residues. V dropped 6 bases and J dropped 4; count of bases not matched to a gene: 9. CDR3 loop: CASRTGTGDIYEQYF. As DNA, the CDR3 is TGTGCCAGCAGAACCGGGACAGGGGATATTTACGAGCAGTACTTC.

V gene TRBV7-2 combines with J gene TRBJ1-4, with TRBD1 identical over 8 bases. Trimming cost V 6 bases and J 7 bases; bases outside gene matches: 7. The CDR3 length is 14 residues. Germline V CDR1 and CDR2: SGHTA, FQGNSA. The CDR3 here is CASSRDRGSEKLFF. The DNA of the CDR3 is TGTGCCAGCAGTCGCGACAGGGGTAGTGAAAAACTGTTTTTT.

The chain has TRBV5-5 and TRBJ2-7, with D possibly being TRBD1 (6 bases). Germline CDR1 and CDR2: SGHKS and YYEKEE (reference sequence). This CDR3 contains 16 residues. Trimming left V 2 bases short and J 0 bases short, with 15 bases between. CDR3 sequence reads: CASSFESPGDSYEQYF. For the CDR3, the DNA is TGTGCCAGCAGCTTTGAAAGTCCAGGGGACTCCTACGAGCAGTACTTC.

The chain uses TRBV3-1 (or the pseudogene TRBV3-2) and TRBJ1-1; the match to TRBD1 covers 7 bases. Germline CDR1 LGHDT, CDR2 YNNKEL (reference sequence). There are 15 residues in the CDR3. V shed 2 bases and J 7 bases; nucleotides not matched to a gene: 10. The CDR3 sequence is CASSQPETGEYEAFF. CDR3 bases: TGTGCCAGCAGCCAACCGGAAACAGGGGAATATGAAGCTTTCTTT.

The genes are TRBV5-4 and TRBJ2-4, with 9 bases fitting TRBD1. Germline-derived CDR1 and CDR2 are SGHNT and YYREEE (reference sequence). The CDR3 extends over 17 amino acids. The junction had 5 bases not matched to a gene; V was cut back by 0 bases and J by 1 base. CDR3 region: CASSLGTGEGAKNIQYF. CDR3 sequence (DNA): TGTGCCAGCAGCTTGGGGACAGGGGAAGGGGCCAAAAACATTCAGTACTTC.

This chain's CDR3 is CSVGQQSSYEQYF. The CDR3 DNA follows: TGCAGCGTGGGACAGCAAAGCTCCTACGAGCAGTACTTC. The chain couples TRBV29-1 to TRBJ2-7; 7 nucleotides match TRBD1. CDR3 length equals 13 residues. Germline V CDR1 and CDR2: SQVTM, ANQGSEA. V shed 6 bases and J 0 bases; nucleotides not matched to a gene: 5.

This chain uses TRBV7-8 with TRBJ1-4; the D gene is possibly TRBD1 (5 bases). CDR1 is SGHVS, CDR2 FQNEAQ, per germline. The V and J ends lost 5 bases and 5 bases respectively, with 12 bases between them. The CDR3 covers 14 residues. For the CDR3, the DNA is TGTGCCAGCAGCAGAGCCGGGGGGAATGAAAAACTGTTTTTT. It yields the protein CASSRAGGNEKLFF. The entire variable domain, with the rest obtained from reference TRBV7-8 and TRBJ1-4, is as follows: GAGVSQSPRYKVAKRGQDVALRCDPISGHVSLFWYQQALGQGPEFLTYFQNEAQLDKSGLPSDRFFAERPEGSVSTLKIQRTQQEDSAVYLCASSRAGGNEKLFFGSGTQLSVL.